The 13 T cell receptor beta chains below were found in one sample sequenced in a study of cytomegalovirus exposure and HLA in healthy donors. The PCR was carried out with 60 Vbeta primers and 13 Jbeta primers. Method: immunoSEQ multiplex PCR; TCRdb's copy keeps in-frame clones and lacks some. In the table there are 150,000 or so clones, approximately 70% of which are singletons. Sequences were obtained from PBMCs. These receptors were collected from a woman in her late teens or twenties in good health and CMV-seronegative.

This chain links TRBV29-1 with TRBJ2-3; 7 bases agree with TRBD1. J lost 2 bases, V lost 4 bases, and 3 bases had no gene match. CDR3 length: 13 residues. Germline V gives CDR1 SQVTM, CDR2 ANQGSEA. CDR3 bases: TGCAGCGTTGCGGGACAGTTCACAGATACGCAGTATTTT. Residues: CSVAGQFTDTQYF.

The chain links TRBV18 to TRBJ2-5; D is possibly TRBD1 (7 bases). Germline V gene data show CDR1 as KGHSH and CDR2 as LQKENI. The CDR3 spans 14 residues. Trimming pared 8 bases from V and 5 bases from J, leaving 18 bases between. CDR3 sequence: CASHGGGPMETQYF. CDR3 coding DNA: TGTGCCAGCCACGGAGGGGGCCCCATGGAGACCCAGTACTTC.

This rearrangement joins TRBV6-1 to TRBJ2-3; 12 nucleotides agree with TRBD2. CDR1 is MNHNS, CDR2 SASEGT, per germline. This CDR3 has 14 residues. V lost 3 bases, J lost 5 bases, and 0 bases stayed unmatched. CDR3 amino acids: CASSEGLAGDTQYF. The CDR3 region has the DNA TGTGCCAGCAGTGAGGGACTAGCGGGAGATACGCAGTATTTT.

The V and J genes are TRBV4-2 and TRBJ1-5; D remains unclear. The V end was cut by 0 bases, the J end by 4 bases, with 10 bases between. The germline V gene encodes CDR1 LGHNA and CDR2 YNFKEQ. The CDR3 contains 15 residues. The CDR3 loop is CASSQDGQDNQPQHF. Here the CDR3 DNA reads TGTGCCAGCAGCCAAGATGGTCAGGATAATCAGCCCCAGCATTTT.

The J gene is TRBJ2-2, the V gene TRBV5-5, with 7 nucleotides matching TRBD1. V was pared by 3 bases and J by 4 bases, with 3 bases of the junction left unmatched. This CDR3 region has 14 residues. The germline V gene has CDR1 SGHKS and CDR2 YYEKEE (reference sequence). Here the CDR3 DNA reads TGTGCCAGCAGCTCGGGACAGCTCACCGGGGAGCTGTTTTTT. Its protein is CASSSGQLTGELFF.

This clone was picked up a small number of times. The chain has TRBV2 and TRBJ2-7, with D possibly TRBD2 on 5 matching bases. Trimming left V 6 bases short and J 0 bases short, with 12 bases between. CDR1 is SNHLY, CDR2 FYNNEI, per germline. The CDR3 runs 14 residues. Here the CDR3 DNA reads TGTGCCAGCAGGCCCGGGAAAGGCTCCTACGAGCAGTACGTC. Encoded protein: CASRPGKGSYEQYV.

The J gene is TRBJ1-1, the V gene TRBV28; no reliable D call. Trimming took 2 bases from V and 6 from J, leaving 22 bases between them. Looked up from germline, CDR1 is MDHEN and CDR2 is SYDVKM. This CDR3 is built from 17 residues. The CDR3 DNA reads TGTGCCAGCAGTTTAAAACTTAGCGGCAGAAGAATCGCTGAAGCTTTCTTT. It encodes CASSLKLSGRRIAEAFF.

This clone has just one count. This rearrangement joins TRBV30 to TRBJ2-1; the D is unclear. Germline CDR1 and CDR2: GTSNPN and SVGIG (reference sequence). CDR3 length: 14 amino acids. Trimming left V 2 bases short and J 3 bases short, with 11 bases between. CDR3 sequence reads: CAWSKWANYNEQFF. The DNA for the CDR3 is TGTGCCTGGAGTAAGTGGGCCAACTACAATGAGCAGTTCTTC.

This chain links TRBV27 with TRBJ1-6; 7 nucleotides align to TRBD1. Per germline, CDR1 MNHEY and CDR2 SMNVEV (reference sequence). The trim removed 2 bases at V and 5 bases at J, leaving 9 bases unmatched. The CDR3 spans 17 residues. The CDR3 DNA is TGTGCCAGCAGTTTACTTGCCGGGACAGTTCATAATTCACCCCTCCACTTT. It encodes CASSLLAGTVHNSPLHF.

The chain carries TRBV5-8 and TRBJ2-2; unclear D gene. Trimming shortened V by 0 bases and J by 1 base, and 7 bases separated the two germline ends. The germline gives CDR1 SGHTS, CDR2 YDEGEE. The CDR3 runs 15 residues. The chain's CDR3 is CASSLVTLNTGELFF. DNA of the CDR3: TGTGCCAGCAGCTTGGTGACACTGAACACCGGGGAGCTGTTTTTT.

The chain has TRBV11-3 and TRBJ2-5; 7 bases agree with TRBD1. CDR3 length: 13 residues. The V gene's germline CDR1 is SGHNT and CDR2 YENEEA. The V gene end was trimmed by 4 bases and the J gene end by 3 bases; junction bases not matched to a gene: 2. The DNA for the CDR3 is TGTGCCAGCAGCTATGGGACAGAAGAGACCCAGTACTTC. As protein: CASSYGTEETQYF.

This chain connects TRBV7-2 to TRBJ2-1; TRBD2 aligns across 7 bases. The CDR3 runs 18 residues. CDR1 is SGHTA, CDR2 FQGNSA, per germline. With V trimmed by 0 bases and J by 5 bases, 13 bases remained unmatched. This CDR3 reads CASSLATLTSSPHNEQFF. CDR3 nucleotides: TGTGCCAGCAGCTTAGCCACCCTGACTAGCTCCCCCCACAATGAGCAGTTCTTC.

The chain recombines TRBV10-3 with TRBJ2-5; D is possibly TRBD2 (6 bases). V was cut by 4 bases and J by 1 base, with 10 bases left in between. The CDR3 loop spans 14 amino acids. CDR1 is ENHRY and CDR2 is SYGVKD in the germline V gene. The CDR3 nucleotides read TGTGCCATCAGTGCTGGAGGGCTCCAAGAGACCCAGTACTTC. Residues: CAISAGGLQETQYF.